This TCR beta chain was obtained from a study of blood T cell repertoires in COVID-19. This CDR3 region has 18 residues. The germline V gene has CDR1 DFQATT and CDR2 SNEGSKA (reference sequence). J was trimmed by 6 bases and V by 3 bases; bases with no gene match: 17. Measured with immunoSEQ multiplex PCR; TCRdb has only the in-frame clones, and not every one. Of some 200,000 clones listed, about 91% are singletons. The sample consisted of peripheral blood. This chain joins TRBV20-1 and TRBJ1-6; TRBD1 matches 7 bases. The TCR was taken from a middle-aged woman with acute or convalescent COVID-19. CDR3 sequence (DNA): TGCAGTGCTAGTAGAGACCGACAGGGCAATGTTCTTAATTCACCCCTCCACTTT. Encoded protein: CSASRDRQGNVLNSPLHF.